This is a list of T cell receptor beta chains from one sample in a study of OX40 agonist ivuxolimab in advanced cancers. Sequenced by immunoSEQ multiplex PCR; TCRdb stores in-frame clones only, minus some. Among roughly 71,000 clones, roughly 82% were seen once, and the ten largest hold roughly 1.6%. This specimen consisted of CD4+ or CD8+ T cells sorted from blood, obtained in a trial of the OX40 agonist ivuxolimab. These receptors all stem from an adult with an advanced solid tumor such as melanoma, head and neck, liver or kidney cancer. Both conserved end residues are part of each CDR3. The order of the fields is J gene, D gene, clone size, V gene, CDR3 protein, CDR3 DNA. The D gene is left open where the match is weak. The size field is filled for only some rows; it gives once, few, many or a size class.

j_gene: TRBJ2-4; d_gene: -; abundance: -; v_gene: TRBV28; CDR3aa: CASSQIQALAKNIQYF; CDR3nt: TGTGCCAGCAGTCAAATCCAGGCTTTAGCCAAAAACATTCAGTACTTC
j_gene: TRBJ2-4; d_gene: TRBD2; abundance: -; v_gene: TRBV19; CDR3aa: CASSMTGGLAESF; CDR3nt: TGTGCCAGTAGTATGACGGGAGGACTAGCGGAGTCCTTC
j_gene: TRBJ1-3; d_gene: -; abundance: once; v_gene: TRBV7-9; CDR3aa: CASSFLTDFSGNTIYF; CDR3nt: TGTGCCAGCAGCTTTCTTACAGATTTCTCTGGAAACACCATATATTTT
j_gene: TRBJ2-4; d_gene: -; abundance: -; v_gene: TRBV28; CDR3aa: CASSLSNIQYF; CDR3nt: TGTGCCAGCAGTTTATCAAACATTCAGTACTTC
j_gene: TRBJ2-2; d_gene: TRBD1; abundance: -; v_gene: TRBV4-2; CDR3aa: CASSQDAGGRGGELFF; CDR3nt: TGTGCCAGCAGCCAAGACGCAGGGGGTCGGGGCGGGGAGCTGTTTTTT
j_gene: TRBJ2-7; d_gene: TRBD1; abundance: -; v_gene: TRBV28; CDR3aa: CASRGIHYRDRGNPDSYEQYF; CDR3nt: TGTGCCAGCAGGGGGATCCACTACCGGGACAGGGGTAATCCAGATTCGTACGAGCAGTACTTC
j_gene: TRBJ1-5; d_gene: -; abundance: few; v_gene: TRBV28; CDR3aa: CASSPQERGNQPQHF; CDR3nt: TGTGCCAGCAGTCCTCAGGAAAGGGGCAATCAGCCCCAGCATTTT
j_gene: TRBJ2-1; d_gene: -; abundance: -; v_gene: TRBV5-1; CDR3aa: CASSSTDSGEQFF; CDR3nt: TGCGCCAGCAGCTCAACCGACTCGGGTGAGCAGTTCTTC
j_gene: TRBJ2-5; d_gene: -; abundance: -; v_gene: TRBV19; CDR3aa: CASSRGEETQYF; CDR3nt: TGTGCCAGTAGTAGGGGGGAAGAGACCCAGTACTTC
j_gene: TRBJ1-5; d_gene: -; abundance: once; v_gene: TRBV28; CDR3aa: CASIRTATRQPQHF; CDR3nt: TGTGCCAGCATTCGCACAGCCACTAGGCAGCCCCAGCATTTT
j_gene: TRBJ2-1; d_gene: TRBD1; abundance: -; v_gene: TRBV5-1; CDR3aa: CASSLRSTGQGHNEQFF; CDR3nt: TGCGCCAGCAGCTTGAGGTCCACGGGACAGGGGCACAATGAGCAGTTCTTC
j_gene: TRBJ2-5; d_gene: -; abundance: few; v_gene: TRBV13; CDR3aa: CASSLTRGRRETQYF; CDR3nt: TGTGCCAGCAGCTTAACTCGCGGTAGGCGAGAGACCCAGTACTTC
j_gene: TRBJ2-2; d_gene: TRBD2; abundance: -; v_gene: TRBV10-3; CDR3aa: CAISEGLAGGHDTGELFF; CDR3nt: TGTGCCATCAGTGAGGGGCTAGCGGGAGGGCATGACACCGGGGAGCTGTTTTTT
j_gene: TRBJ2-3; d_gene: -; abundance: once; v_gene: TRBV7-5; CDR3aa: CARSPREGGPTDTQYF; CDR3nt: TGTGCCAGAAGCCCGCGGGAGGGAGGGCCAACAGATACGCAGTATTTT
j_gene: TRBJ1-5; d_gene: -; abundance: -; v_gene: TRBV5-6; CDR3aa: CASSLTGYSNQPQHF; CDR3nt: TGTGCCAGCAGCTTGACCGGATATAGCAATCAGCCCCAGCATTTT
j_gene: TRBJ2-5; d_gene: -; abundance: -; v_gene: TRBV5-1; CDR3aa: CASRLAPYGGETQYF; CDR3nt: TGCGCCAGCAGGCTAGCTCCCTACGGGGGTGAGACCCAGTACTTC
j_gene: TRBJ2-7; d_gene: -; abundance: -; v_gene: TRBV10-1; CDR3aa: CASSDRVKRPSSYEQYF; CDR3nt: TGCGCCAGCAGTGACCGTGTTAAGAGACCGAGCTCCTACGAGCAGTACTTC
j_gene: TRBJ2-1; d_gene: -; abundance: -; v_gene: TRBV10-2; CDR3aa: CASRQGWDEQFF; CDR3nt: TGCGCCAGCAGGCAGGGTTGGGATGAGCAGTTCTTC
j_gene: TRBJ2-1; d_gene: TRBD2; abundance: few; v_gene: TRBV7-9; CDR3aa: CASSSYKGSGRIEFF; CDR3nt: TGTGCCAGCAGCTCATACAAAGGTAGCGGGAGAATCGAGTTCTTC
j_gene: TRBJ1-2; d_gene: -; abundance: -; v_gene: TRBV7-2; CDR3aa: CASSFPDNYGYTF; CDR3nt: TGTGCCAGCAGCTTCCCGGATAACTATGGCTACACCTTC
j_gene: TRBJ2-3; d_gene: TRBD2; abundance: -; v_gene: TRBV7-2; CDR3aa: CASSLAGSGISTDTQYF; CDR3nt: TGTGCCAGCAGCTTAGCGGGCAGCGGGATTAGCACAGATACGCAGTATTTT
j_gene: TRBJ2-7; d_gene: TRBD2; abundance: -; v_gene: TRBV7-2; CDR3aa: CASSLDPLAGDNEQYF; CDR3nt: TGTGCCAGCAGCTTAGACCCACTAGCGGGAGACAACGAGCAGTACTTC
j_gene: TRBJ2-7; d_gene: -; abundance: few; v_gene: TRBV11-2; CDR3aa: CASSLMGGRAVSYEQYF; CDR3nt: TGTGCCAGCAGCCTCATGGGGGGCAGGGCGGTCTCCTACGAGCAGTACTTC
j_gene: TRBJ2-1; d_gene: TRBD1; abundance: -; v_gene: TRBV28; CDR3aa: CASRAAGQGIHEQFF; CDR3nt: TGTGCCAGCAGGGCAGCGGGACAGGGGATTCATGAGCAGTTCTTC
j_gene: TRBJ2-7; d_gene: -; abundance: -; v_gene: TRBV28; CDR3aa: CASSPVPLDYEQYF; CDR3nt: TGTGCCAGCAGTCCAGTCCCTCTCGACTACGAGCAGTACTTC
j_gene: TRBJ2-3; d_gene: TRBD1; abundance: -; v_gene: TRBV6-1; CDR3aa: CASSQAGTGDRSLFPDTQYF; CDR3nt: TGTGCCAGCAGTCAAGCCGGGACAGGGGATCGGAGTCTTTTCCCAGATACGCAGTATTTT
j_gene: TRBJ1-6; d_gene: TRBD1; abundance: -; v_gene: TRBV6-5; CDR3aa: CASTRTGPYNSPLHF; CDR3nt: TGTGCCAGCACACGGACAGGGCCCTATAATTCACCCCTCCACTTT
j_gene: TRBJ1-2; d_gene: TRBD1; abundance: -; v_gene: TRBV6-1; CDR3aa: CASTLDRNYGYTF; CDR3nt: TGTGCCAGTACCTTGGACAGGAACTATGGCTACACCTTC
j_gene: TRBJ2-1; d_gene: -; abundance: -; v_gene: TRBV5-6; CDR3aa: CASSLGVQHEQFF; CDR3nt: TGTGCCAGCAGCTTAGGAGTTCAGCATGAGCAGTTCTTC
j_gene: TRBJ2-5; d_gene: -; abundance: -; v_gene: TRBV5-1; CDR3aa: CASSLVGGEETQYF; CDR3nt: TGCGCCAGCAGCTTGGTGGGCGGCGAAGAGACCCAGTACTTC
j_gene: TRBJ2-5; d_gene: -; abundance: -; v_gene: TRBV11-1; CDR3aa: CASSLDRQETQYF; CDR3nt: TGTGCCAGCAGCTTGGACAGACAAGAGACCCAGTACTTC
j_gene: TRBJ2-7; d_gene: -; abundance: -; v_gene: TRBV7-2; CDR3aa: CASSLVGAYEQYF; CDR3nt: TGTGCCAGCAGCTTAGTGGGAGCCTACGAGCAGTACTTC
j_gene: TRBJ2-7; d_gene: -; abundance: -; v_gene: TRBV27; CDR3aa: CASSTTVEAFYEQYF; CDR3nt: TGTGCCAGCAGCACTACAGTGGAAGCCTTTTACGAGCAGTACTTC
j_gene: TRBJ2-1; d_gene: TRBD2; abundance: -; v_gene: TRBV5-1; CDR3aa: CASSLAPSGNNEQFF; CDR3nt: TGCGCCAGCAGCTTGGCACCCAGCGGGAACAATGAGCAGTTCTTC
j_gene: TRBJ2-7; d_gene: TRBD2; abundance: -; v_gene: TRBV7-2; CDR3aa: CASSFSSGRAEQYF; CDR3nt: TGTGCCAGCAGCTTTTCTAGCGGGAGAGCCGAGCAGTACTTC
j_gene: TRBJ2-7; d_gene: -; abundance: once; v_gene: TRBV30; CDR3aa: CAWSSDTSYEQYF; CDR3nt: TGTGCCTGGAGTTCGGACACCTCCTACGAGCAGTACTTC
j_gene: TRBJ1-1; d_gene: -; abundance: few; v_gene: TRBV19; CDR3aa: CASSKRDKAFF; CDR3nt: TGTGCCAGTAGTAAGAGGGACAAAGCTTTCTTT